This T cell receptor (beta chain) appears in the sequencing data of a study of blood T cell repertoires in COVID-19. Study context: COVID-19 samples, acute and convalescent, were from the United States, Italy and Spain.

Only in-frame clones appear in the TCRdb table, and some are missing; sequencing was by immunoSEQ multiplex PCR. The table lists approximately 230,000 clones, 80% to 90% of them singletons. V was clipped by 0 bases and J by 4 bases; unmatched bases: 3. The CDR3 runs 16 residues. CDR1 and CDR2 (germline): LGHNA, YSLEER. The rearrangement uses TRBV4-3 and TRBJ2-1; 10 bases fit TRBD2. The sequenced sample was peripheral blood. This TCR derives from a man aged 25-40 years who had recovered from COVID-19. CDR3 in amino acids: CASSQDVAGGYNEQFF. Here the CDR3 DNA reads TGCGCCAGCAGCCAAGATGTAGCGGGGGGTTACAATGAGCAGTTCTTC.